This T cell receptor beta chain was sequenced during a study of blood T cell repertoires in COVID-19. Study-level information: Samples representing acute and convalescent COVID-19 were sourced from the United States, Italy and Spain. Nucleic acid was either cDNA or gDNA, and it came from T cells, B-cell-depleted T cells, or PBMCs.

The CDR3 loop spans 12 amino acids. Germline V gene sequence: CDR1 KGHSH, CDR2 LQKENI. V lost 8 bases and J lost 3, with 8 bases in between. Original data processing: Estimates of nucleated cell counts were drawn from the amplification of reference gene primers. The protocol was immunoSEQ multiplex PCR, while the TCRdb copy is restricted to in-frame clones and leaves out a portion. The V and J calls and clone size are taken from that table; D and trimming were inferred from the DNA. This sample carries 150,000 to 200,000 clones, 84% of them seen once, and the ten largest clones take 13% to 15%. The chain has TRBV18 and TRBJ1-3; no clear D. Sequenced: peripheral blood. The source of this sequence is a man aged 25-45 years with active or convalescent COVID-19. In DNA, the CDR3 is TGTGCCAGCGGGCAGGATGGAAACACCATATATTTT. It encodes CASGQDGNTIYF.